This entry lists 19 T cell receptor beta chains sequenced from one sample in a study of T-cell memory formation after mild COVID-19 (dated by TCRdb to about 2021). The library was obtained by 5' RACE. The instrument given in TCRdb is Illumina NovaSeq 6000. The public reads were run again by TCRdb, first through fastp at Q25 and then through MiXCR, and only productive beta chains were kept. Merged by CDR3 protein, the rows form single entries marked with the most common genes and DNA. Recorded for this sample are 580,000 or so distinct CDR3 sequences; 15% to 20% of them occurred a single time. Of the sample, roughly 8.2% falls within the top ten clones. Sequenced: PBMCs or a T cell subset sorted from them (not recorded which). Every receptor here comes from an adult woman who had mild COVID-19 (a few samples of this study predate the infection). The sample titles of this study are shuffled in the database, so cell type and time point are left out; the donor was told from shared clones.

V is TRBV25-1 and J is TRBJ1-1; 7 nucleotides match TRBD1. Unmatched junction bases numbered 5, after V lost 10 bases and J lost 0 bases. This CDR3 has 13 residues. Germline V CDR1 and CDR2: MGHDK, SYGVNS. The CDR3 spells CAITGALNTEAFF. The CDR3 DNA is TGTGCCATAACAGGGGCCTTGAACACTGAAGCTTTCTTT.

This clonotype was recorded many times. This sequence joins TRBV4-2 and TRBJ2-1; D might be TRBD1 or TRBD2, each matching 5 bases. The length of the CDR3 is 16 residues. In germline, CDR1 is LGHNA, CDR2 YNFKEQ. V was clipped by 0 bases and J by 7 bases, with 16 bases between them. The CDR3, as DNA: TGTGCCAGCAGCCAAGATTTCGGGACCCCGGGGAATGAGCAGTTCTTC. Translation: CASSQDFGTPGNEQFF.

This clonotype was observed a few times. V usage is TRBV12-3 or TRBV12-4 and J usage is TRBJ2-7; 7 nucleotides agree with TRBD1. The CDR3 has 14 residues. V trimming: 8 bases; J trimming: 1 base; junction bases outside the gene matches: 8. The CDR3 loop reads CASAEWGQSYEQYF. The CDR3 nucleotides read TGTGCCAGCGCCGAATGGGGACAGTCCTACGAGCAGTACTTC.

This sequence joins TRBV6-5 and TRBJ1-1, with D possibly matching TRBD1 (6 bases). There are 16 residues in the CDR3. CDR1 is MNHEY and CDR2 is SVGAGI in the germline V gene. The V and J ends lost 3 bases and 4 bases respectively, with 18 bases between them. Here the CDR3 DNA reads TGTGCCAGCAGTTATTCCCGACAGGTTATGGGCACTGAAGCTTTCTTT. As protein: CASSYSRQVMGTEAFF.

This clonotype has a handful of counts. The gene calls are TRBV6-5 and TRBJ2-3; 9 bases match TRBD2. V lost 4 bases, J lost 1 base, and 9 bases stayed unmatched. CDR1 MNHEY and CDR2 SVGAGI come from the germline V gene. The CDR3 runs 17 residues. The CDR3 sequence is CASSSTGTSRRTDTQYF. DNA for the CDR3: TGTGCCAGCAGTTCTACCGGGACTAGCCGACGCACAGATACGCAGTATTTT.

The J gene is TRBJ2-3, the V gene TRBV7-9, with TRBD1 matching over 9 bases. Germline V gene sequence: CDR1 SEHNR, CDR2 FQNEAQ (reference sequence). The length of the CDR3 is 17 residues. J gave up 1 base and V 5 bases, and 10 bases lay outside the gene matches. CDR3 in amino acids: CASSATLQGAGTDTQYF. CDR3 DNA: TGTGCCAGCAGCGCCACCTTACAGGGGGCTGGCACAGATACGCAGTATTTT.

On this clonotype: This could be a read error, since a much larger clone is one nucleotide away. This chain connects TRBV5-6 to TRBJ2-7, with D possibly TRBD1 on 6 matching bases. The germline CDR1 and CDR2 sequences are SGHDT and YYEEEE. V gave up 4 bases and J gave up 2 bases, with 10 bases separating them. This CDR3 comprises 13 residues. The CDR3 nucleotides are TGTGCCAGCAGCCCGGGACATACCTACGAGCAGTACTTC. This codes for CASSPGHTYEQYF.

This clonotype was counted only a few times. V is TRBV7-3 and J is TRBJ2-7; 8 bases map to TRBD1. The CDR3 is 13 amino acids. Germline V CDR1 and CDR2: SGHTA, FQGTGA. The V gene end was trimmed by 5 bases and the J gene end by 6 bases; junction bases not matched to a gene: 6. The CDR3 protein is CASSPQGAGEQYF. The CDR3 bases are TGTGCCAGCAGCCCGCAGGGGGCTGGCGAGCAGTACTTC.

DNA for the CDR3: TGTGCCACCAGTGATCCCCGGGGGACTAGCGGGGGCCGGCTAGGTGAGCAGTTCTTC. It codes for CATSDPRGTSGGRLGEQFF. The chain recombines TRBV24-1 with TRBJ2-1; 14 positions match TRBD2. This CDR3 is built from 19 residues. The germline V gene has CDR1 KGHDR and CDR2 SFDVKD. The J segment lost 9 bases and the V segment lost 3 bases, leaving 15 bases of the junction unmatched.

This clonotype has a handful of counts. The CDR3: CSGGAYNEQFF. The CDR3 DNA is TGCAGCGGCGGGGCTTACAATGAGCAGTTCTTC. The J gene is TRBJ2-1, the V gene TRBV29-1, with D tentatively TRBD2 (6 bases). Trimming pared 7 bases from V and 4 bases from J, leaving 8 bases between. Germline V gene data show CDR1 as SQVTM and CDR2 as ANQGSEA. The CDR3 has 11 residues.

This clonotype was picked up a small number of times. V gene TRBV24-1 combines with J gene TRBJ1-5; D unclear. Germline V lookup: CDR1 KGHDR, CDR2 SFDVKD. V was pared by 5 bases and J by 2 bases, with 9 bases between. CDR3 length: 14 residues. The chain's CDR3 is CATSARTGNQPQHF. The CDR3 bases are TGTGCCACCAGTGCCAGGACGGGCAATCAGCCCCAGCATTTT.

This clonotype was detected ten times or more. The chain employs TRBV5-1 and TRBJ2-1; the match to TRBD2 covers 10 bases. The germline gives CDR1 SGHRS, CDR2 YFSETQ. CDR3 size: 15 residues. J lost 8 bases, V lost 4 bases, and 9 bases had no gene match. The chain's CDR3 is CASSPTSGFSHEQFF. CDR3 bases: TGCGCCAGCAGCCCGACTAGCGGGTTTTCCCATGAGCAGTTCTTC. The variable domain in full, with the rest retrieved from reference TRBV5-1 and TRBJ2-1, is KAGVTQTPRYLIKTRGQQVTLSCSPISGHRSVSWYQQTPGQGLQFLFEYFSETQRNKGNFPGRFSGRQFSNSRSEMNVSTLELGDSALYLCASSPTSGFSHEQFFGPGTRLTVL.

The chain links TRBV18 to TRBJ1-5; 9 bases fit TRBD1. The CDR3 runs to 15 residues. CDR1 KGHSH and CDR2 LQKENI come from the germline V gene. J gave up 7 bases and V 1 base, and 5 bases lay outside the gene matches. The CDR3 DNA follows: TGTGCCAGCTCACCACTCGGACAGGGGAGCCAGCCCCAGCATTTT. This gives the protein CASSPLGQGSQPQHF.

The chain recombines TRBV24-1 with TRBJ2-1, with D possibly matching TRBD1 (6 bases). This CDR3 contains 16 residues. Germline CDR1 is KGHDR and CDR2 is SFDVKD. The V and J ends lost 7 bases and 2 bases respectively, with 17 bases between them. Written as DNA, the CDR3 is TGTGCCACCAGCGGGCGAGTAGGGGGTCCCTACAATGAGCAGTTCTTC. As protein: CATSGRVGGPYNEQFF.

This clonotype was observed a few times. V and J are TRBV19 and TRBJ2-7; D is unclear. V dropped 3 bases and J dropped 1 base, with 13 bases sitting between them. The CDR3 extends over 15 amino acids. In germline, CDR1 is LNHDA, CDR2 SQIVND (reference sequence). The chain's CDR3 is CASSISDWVSYEQYF. Written as DNA, the CDR3 is TGTGCCAGTAGTATTTCCGATTGGGTTTCCTACGAGCAGTACTTC.

This chain uses TRBV7-8 with TRBJ1-5, with 7 bases fitting TRBD1. Looked up from germline, CDR1 is SGHVS and CDR2 is FQNEAQ. Trimming removed 7 bases from V and 7 bases from J; junction bases left unmatched: 19. CDR3 length: 17 amino acids. CDR3 nucleotides: TGTGCCAGCACCCTCACAGGGGCCGTCTTGGGGGGGCAGCCCCAGCATTTT. Translating it yields CASTLTGAVLGGQPQHF.

This chain links TRBV27 with TRBJ2-3; 7 positions match TRBD1. Germline V gene data show CDR1 as MNHEY and CDR2 as SMNVEV (reference sequence). The CDR3 runs 14 residues. V dropped 0 bases and J dropped 13; count of bases not matched to a gene: 10. CDR3 coding DNA: TGTGCCAGCAGTTTATCCGCTCAGGGGGTCTGGGAGTATTTT. Protein product: CASSLSAQGVWEYF.

This rearrangement joins TRBV7-2 to TRBJ2-7; no reliable D call. CDR3 size: 14 residues. The V gene's germline CDR1 is SGHTA and CDR2 FQGNSA. The V end lost 5 bases, the J end lost 1 base, and 12 bases lay between the germline ends. In DNA form, the CDR3 reads TGTGCCAGCAGCCCCGCTCATTCGTCCTACGAGCAGTACTTC. Protein sequence: CASSPAHSSYEQYF.

The V gene is TRBV5-6, the J gene TRBJ1-5; D remains unclear. Germline V lookup: CDR1 SGHDT, CDR2 YYEEEE. V lost 1 base and J 10 bases, leaving 15 bases between the germline ends. The CDR3 extends over 14 amino acids. The CDR3 DNA is TGTGCCAGCAGCTTGAGCAGGTCAATCAGCCCCCAGCATTTT. Its protein product is CASSLSRSISPQHF.